Each of the 17 T cell receptor beta chains below was sequenced from the same sample in a study of blood T cell repertoires in COVID-19. TCRdb's table, derived via immunoSEQ multiplex PCR, lists solely in-frame clones and lacks some. The table includes about 45,000 clones, roughly 90% detected once. The specimen was peripheral blood. These TCRs come from a human donor in a cohort sampled during active COVID-19.

The chain uses TRBV7-2 and TRBJ2-7; 13 bases are shared with TRBD2. This CDR3 region has 17 residues. CDR1 SGHTA and CDR2 FQGNSA come from the germline V gene. Germline trimming cut 1 base from V and 1 base from J; bases unmatched to any gene: 4. The DNA of the CDR3 is TGTGCCAGCAGCTTAGATGGACTAGCGGGGGATTCCTACGAGCAGTACTTC. It is translated as CASSLDGLAGDSYEQYF.

The chain joins TRBV4-3 to TRBJ2-7; tentatively, D is TRBD1 (6 bases). The germline V and J ends were trimmed by 0 bases and 2 bases, with 11 bases remaining between them. CDR1 is LGHNA and CDR2 is YSLEER in the germline V gene. This CDR3 has 15 residues. The CDR3 is CASSQDRGRTYEQYF. CDR3 nucleotides: TGCGCCAGCAGCCAAGATAGGGGGAGAACCTACGAGCAGTACTTC.

The chain carries TRBV6-2 or TRBV6-3 and TRBJ1-2; D may be TRBD1 (5 bases). Germline-derived CDR1 and CDR2 are MNHEY and SVGEGT. The CDR3 totals 15 residues. Between the trimmed V and J ends, which lost 2 bases and 1 base, there was a span of 11 bases. CDR3 loop: CASSYLETVNYGYTF. The CDR3 DNA follows: TGTGCCAGCAGTTACCTGGAGACAGTTAACTATGGCTACACCTTC.

This clone appeared a few times. The chain employs TRBV5-1 and TRBJ1-5; D is possibly TRBD1 (5 bases). The length of the CDR3 is 15 residues. Germline V lookup: CDR1 SGHRS, CDR2 YFSETQ. The ends were cut back, 0 bases at V and 7 bases at J, with 14 bases in the middle. The CDR3 bases are TGCGCCAGCAGCTTGGACGGAGGAGGGGTCCAGCCCCAGCATTTT. This gives the protein CASSLDGGGVQPQHF.

The rearrangement links TRBV6-5 to TRBJ1-2; the match to TRBD1 covers 9 bases. Per the germline V gene, CDR1 is MNHEY and CDR2 is SVGAGI. The J segment lost 5 bases and the V segment lost 5 bases, leaving 9 bases of the junction unmatched. This CDR3 contains 15 residues. This CDR3 is CASSTTGGADYGYTF. Here the CDR3 DNA reads TGTGCCAGCAGTACAACAGGGGGCGCAGATTATGGCTACACCTTC.

The chain employs TRBV7-9 and TRBJ1-2; D uncertain. CDR1 is SEHNR, CDR2 FQNEAQ, per germline (reference sequence). V dropped 5 bases and J dropped 3 bases, with 10 bases sitting between them. The CDR3 has 13 amino acids. The CDR3 here is CASSQRLDYGYTF. The CDR3, as DNA: TGTGCCAGCAGCCAGCGGTTGGACTATGGCTACACCTTC.

This chain connects TRBV5-6 to TRBJ2-7; 10 bases are a match to TRBD1. Germline lookup yields CDR1 SGHDT and CDR2 YYEEEE. V lost 4 bases to trimming and J lost 5 bases; unmatched junction nucleotides: 12. The CDR3 loop spans 16 amino acids. Here the CDR3 DNA reads TGTGCCAGCAGCCTCAGTCCGGGACAGGGGTTCCACGAGCAGTACTTC. It is translated as CASSLSPGQGFHEQYF.

This clone was counted a few times. The chain couples TRBV5-1 to TRBJ2-5; D ambiguous. Trimming shortened V by 1 base and J by 3 bases, and 10 bases separated the two germline ends. Germline V lookup: CDR1 SGHRS, CDR2 YFSETQ. The CDR3 spans 14 residues. In DNA form, the CDR3 reads TGCGCCAGCAGCTTGTCCACGGTAGAAGAGACCCAGTACTTC. This translates into CASSLSTVEETQYF.

This chain connects TRBV9 to TRBJ1-2; 7 bases agree with TRBD1. Germline trimming cut 3 bases from V and 2 bases from J; bases unmatched to any gene: 4. The CDR3 has 14 residues. Germline CDR1 and CDR2: SGDLS and YYNGEE. DNA of the CDR3: TGTGCCAGCAGCGAATCGACAGGGAACTATGGCTACACCTTC. Encoded protein: CASSESTGNYGYTF.

This chain connects TRBV6-6 to TRBJ2-3; tentatively, D is TRBD1 (5 bases). Germline loops: CDR1 MNHNY, CDR2 SVGAGI (reference sequence). The CDR3 sequence is 16 residues long. Between the trimmed V and J ends, which lost 0 bases and 2 bases, there was a span of 12 bases. The CDR3 bases are TGTGCCAGCAGTTACTCACCCAAACAGGACACAGATACGCAGTATTTT. This translates into CASSYSPKQDTDTQYF.

The gene calls are TRBV5-6 and TRBJ1-4, with 10 bases identical to TRBD1. Trimming took 4 bases from V and 7 from J; bases not matched to a gene: 7. The CDR3 consists of 15 residues. Germline CDR1 reads SGHDT; CDR2 reads YYEEEE. The CDR3 sequence is CASSVSGTGVEKLFF. The CDR3, as DNA: TGTGCCAGCAGCGTGTCCGGGACAGGGGTTGAAAAACTGTTTTTT.

This sequence joins TRBV11-3 and TRBJ2-5; 7 bases match TRBD1. The CDR3 consists of 14 residues. Germline V lookup: CDR1 SGHNT, CDR2 YENEEA. V lost 4 bases to trimming and J lost 4 bases; unmatched junction nucleotides: 6. The CDR3 region has the DNA TGTGCCAGCAGCTCCGGGACAGAACCAGAGACCCAGTACTTC. Translation: CASSSGTEPETQYF.

The rearrangement links TRBV6-2 or TRBV6-3 to TRBJ2-5; 15 bases are a match to TRBD2. The germline V gene encodes CDR1 MNHEY and CDR2 SVGEGT. There are 17 residues in the CDR3. Trimming at V came to 5 bases and at J to 5 bases, leaving 9 bases not matched to a gene. CDR3 region: CASSDGLAGGPYETQYF. CDR3 nucleotide sequence: TGTGCCAGCAGTGACGGACTAGCGGGAGGGCCGTATGAGACCCAGTACTTC.

This rearrangement joins TRBV3-1 (or the pseudogene TRBV3-2) to TRBJ2-3; D unclear. This CDR3 is 17 amino acids long. V was clipped by 0 bases and J by 0 bases, with 13 bases between them. Germline lookup yields CDR1 LGHDT and CDR2 YNNKEL (reference sequence). The CDR3 loop is CASSQDWVAPSTDTQYF. CDR3 DNA: TGTGCCAGCAGCCAAGATTGGGTAGCTCCTAGCACAGATACGCAGTATTTT.

The chain combines TRBV13 with TRBJ2-5; TRBD1 might be the D (5 bases). This CDR3 is 13 amino acids long. The V gene's germline CDR1 is PRHDT and CDR2 FYEKMQ (reference sequence). V was clipped by 5 bases and J by 4 bases, with 11 bases between them. The CDR3 DNA sequence: TGTGCCAGCAGCCCAGGGCTCCGAGAGACCCAGTACTTC. Encoded protein: CASSPGLRETQYF.

J is TRBJ2-2 and V is TRBV9, with TRBD2 matching over 10 bases. After removal of 3 bases from V and 6 bases from J, the junction contained 2 bases not matched to a gene. The CDR3 totals 14 residues. From germline, CDR1 is SGDLS and CDR2 YYNGEE. CDR3 DNA: TGTGCCAGCAGCGAACTAGCGGGATCCGGGGAGCTGTTTTTT. Translating it yields CASSELAGSGELFF.

The rearrangement joins TRBV15 to TRBJ2-7, with TRBD2 matching over 9 bases. With V trimmed by 0 bases and J by 2 bases, 2 bases remained unmatched. This CDR3 is 15 amino acids long. CDR1 LNHNV and CDR2 YYDKDF come from the germline V gene (reference sequence). This CDR3 is CATSREASGAYEQYF. The DNA of the CDR3 is TGTGCCACCAGCAGAGAGGCTAGCGGGGCCTACGAGCAGTACTTC.